This TCR beta chain was captured by sequencing in a study of T cells in Graves' hyperthyroidism and ophthalmopathy. Germline trimming cut 6 bases from V and 0 bases from J; bases unmatched to any gene: 10. The CDR3 has 18 residues. Per the germline V gene, CDR1 is SGDLS and CDR2 is YYNGEE. The CDR3 regions of TCR beta were amplified from RNA transcripts. The primer set for the first-round RT-PCR of the TCR CDR3 was HTBI. TCRdb recomputed calls from the multiplex PCR reads with MiXCR, one row per CDR3 protein. The data contain 300,000 to 450,000 distinct CDR3 sequences, around 15% of them singletons. The TCR originated in a woman in her 30s with Graves' ophthalmopathy. This chain links TRBV9 with TRBJ2-3, with TRBD2 identical over 13 bases. Sequenced input: blood. CDR3 nucleotide sequence: TGTGCCAGCACGGGAAGGACTAGCGGGGGACAAAGCACAGATACGCAGTATTTT. This codes for CASTGRTSGGQSTDTQYF. Supplemented by reference TRBV9 and TRBJ2-3, the full variable domain reads DSGVTQTPKHLITATGQRVTLRCSPRSGDLSVYWYQQSLDQGLQFLIQYYNGEERAKGNILERFSAQQFPDLHSELNLSSLELGDSALYFCASTGRTSGGQSTDTQYFGPGTRLTVL.